This TCR beta chain originates from a study of T cell repertoires in cytomegalovirus infection. General study results and limits: Ex vivo, HLA-C-restricted CMV-specific TCR beta clonotypes prevailed over the rest of the response.

TCRdb ran MiXCR on the reads and lists one entry per CDR3 protein. The sample has hundreds of thousands of distinct CDR3 sequences; 25% to 35% are singletons. Germline V CDR1 and CDR2: SGHTA, FQGNSA. Trimming took 1 base from V and 7 from J, leaving 10 bases between them. The CDR3 runs 13 residues. At least ten counts were recorded for this clonotype. The antigen is undetermined. V gene TRBV7-2 combines with J gene TRBJ1-2, with D perhaps matching TRBD1 (6 bases). This receptor was obtained from a human donor in good health (CMV status not recorded). Some clones in this sample may be carry-over from other donors' samples. Here the sequenced sample was cultured PBMCs, taken from culture after CMV antigen stimulation. The CDR3 DNA sequence: TGTGCCAGCAGCTTAGAAAGGGGGTCTGGCTACACCTTC. Translating gives CASSLERGSGYTF.